This T cell receptor (beta chain) was profiled in a study of T cells in women clearing cervical HPV infection. In the study overall: Women with histologically confirmed HPV16-related CIN3 or worse, 2 with invasive cancer, served as cases. Case blood drawn at lesion detection; control blood after infection cleared.

Details on this clone: Its antigen is not identified. The CDR3 is cut off 3 residues early in the read; its end comes from the germline J gene.

Profiling relied on immunoSEQ multiplex PCR, and the TCRdb table lists in-frame clones only, not all of them. The table for this sample gives 20,000 to 25,000 clones. Germline CDR1 and CDR2: SEHNR and FQNEAQ (reference sequence). This CDR3 region has 15 residues. The V segment lost 4 bases and the J segment 5 bases; nucleotides outside the gene matches: 6. Study-level points and caveats: TRBV6-7 abundance was lower in cases than controls (0.11% versus 0.16%).

The sequencing sample was made of blood buffy coat. The chain combines TRBV7-9 with TRBJ2-1; 9 bases line up with TRBD2. The receptor comes from a woman aged 18 to 75 with a cervical HPV16 infection that either progressed to CIN3+ or cleared (not recorded which). CDR3 loop: CASSSGERGDNEQFF. CDR3 bases read: TGTGCCAGCAGCTCTGGGGAGCGGGGGGACAATGAG.